This TCR beta chain was found in a study of T cells expressing NK-cell markers. Study overall: Among eight sequenced donors, seven carried HCMV seropositivity while one was seronegative.

The cDNA for TCR beta came from 5'RACE template switching with UMIs. TCRdb reprocessed the 5' RACE reads and stores each CDR3 protein as one record, lacking DNA. This sample's clone table lists approximately 440,000 distinct CDR3 sequences. There are 12 residues in the CDR3. The V gene's germline CDR1 is SNHLY and CDR2 FYNNEI. On this clonotype itself: Its antigen is unknown.

Findings of the study overall: Clones of NKG2C+ T cells that had expanded were of unclear HCMV specificity. For about 6 donors, the dominant NKG2C+ clonotypes made up roughly 1.0-7.5% of their CD8+ T cells.

The source material was blood T cells: a sorted CD56 or NKG2C T cell subset, CD4+ or CD8+ T cells, or bulk PBMC T cells (not recorded which). The TCR originated in a woman aged 45-60 years in good health. V usage is TRBV2 and J usage is TRBJ1-1. This CDR3 reads CASSKTNTEAFF.